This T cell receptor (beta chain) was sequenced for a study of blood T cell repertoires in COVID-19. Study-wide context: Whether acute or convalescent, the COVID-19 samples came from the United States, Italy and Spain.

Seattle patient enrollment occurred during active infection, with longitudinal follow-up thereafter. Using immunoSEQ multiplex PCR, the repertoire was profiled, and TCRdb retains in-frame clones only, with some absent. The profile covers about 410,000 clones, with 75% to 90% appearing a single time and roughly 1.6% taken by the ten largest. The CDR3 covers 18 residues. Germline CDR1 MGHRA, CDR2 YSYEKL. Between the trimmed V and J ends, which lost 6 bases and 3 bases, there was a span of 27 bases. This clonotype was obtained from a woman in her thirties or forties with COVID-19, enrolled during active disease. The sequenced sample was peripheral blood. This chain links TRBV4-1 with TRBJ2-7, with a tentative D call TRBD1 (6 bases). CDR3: CASRFRELGVGAGYEQYF. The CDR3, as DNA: TGCGCCAGCAGGTTTCGAGAGCTTGGAGTGGGGGCGGGCTACGAGCAGTACTTC.